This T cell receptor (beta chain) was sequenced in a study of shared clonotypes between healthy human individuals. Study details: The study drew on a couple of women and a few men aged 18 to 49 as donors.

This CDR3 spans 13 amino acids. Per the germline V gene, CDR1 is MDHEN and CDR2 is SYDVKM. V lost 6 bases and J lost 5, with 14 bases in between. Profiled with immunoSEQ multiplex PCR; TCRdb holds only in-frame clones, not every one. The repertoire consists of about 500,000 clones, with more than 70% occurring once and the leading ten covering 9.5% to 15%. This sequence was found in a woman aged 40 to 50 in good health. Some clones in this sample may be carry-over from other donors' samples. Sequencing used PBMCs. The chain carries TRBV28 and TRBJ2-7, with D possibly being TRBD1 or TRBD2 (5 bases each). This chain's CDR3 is CASSQGSGNEQYF. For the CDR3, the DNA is TGTGCCAGCAGCCAGGGCTCGGGGAACGAGCAGTACTTC. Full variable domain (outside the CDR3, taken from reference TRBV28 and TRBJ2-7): DVKVTQSSRYLVKRTGEKVFLECVQDMDHENMFWYRQDPGLGLRLIYFSYDVKMKEKGDIPEGYSVSREKKERFSLILESASTNQTSMYLCASSQGSGNEQYFGPGTRLTVT.